The clone carrying this T cell receptor (beta chain) showed up many times. Coverage ceases 3 residues before the CDR3 finishes, and the germline J gene fills in the end. These data are taken from a study of T cell clonality in common variable immunodeficiency. After removal of 5 bases from V and 0 bases from J, the junction contained 7 bases not matched to a gene. This CDR3 contains 17 residues. The germline CDR1 and CDR2 sequences are GTSNPN and SVGIG (reference sequence). Clones were sequenced by immunoSEQ multiplex PCR, and TCRdb holds only the in-frame ones, with some missing. The sample presents 45,000 to 65,000 clones, none singletons.

The TCR was taken from a person aged 18 to 75 in good health. The V and J genes are TRBV30 and TRBJ2-3, with 14 bases that match TRBD2. Material for sequencing was peripheral blood mononuclear cells. The covered CDR3 bases are TGTGCCTGGGATCGACTAGCGGGAGGGACTAGCACAGATACG. As protein: CAWDRLAGGTSTDT. In full, the CDR3 reads CAWDRLAGGTSTDTQYF.